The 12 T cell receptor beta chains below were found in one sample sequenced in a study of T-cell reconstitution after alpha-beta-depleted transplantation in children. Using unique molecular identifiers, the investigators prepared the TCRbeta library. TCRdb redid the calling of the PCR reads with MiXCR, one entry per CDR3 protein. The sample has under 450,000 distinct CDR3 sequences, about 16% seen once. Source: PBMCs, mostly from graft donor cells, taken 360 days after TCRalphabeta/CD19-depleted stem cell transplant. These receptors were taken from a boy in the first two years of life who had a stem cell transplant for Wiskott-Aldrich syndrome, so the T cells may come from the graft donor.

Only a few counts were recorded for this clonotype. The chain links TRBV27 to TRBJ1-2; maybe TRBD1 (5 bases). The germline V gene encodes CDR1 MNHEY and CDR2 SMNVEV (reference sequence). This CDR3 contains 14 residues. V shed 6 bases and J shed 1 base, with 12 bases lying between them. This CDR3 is CASSLNRRNYGYTF. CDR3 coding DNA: TGTGCCAGCAGCCTTAACAGGCGTAACTATGGCTACACCTTC.

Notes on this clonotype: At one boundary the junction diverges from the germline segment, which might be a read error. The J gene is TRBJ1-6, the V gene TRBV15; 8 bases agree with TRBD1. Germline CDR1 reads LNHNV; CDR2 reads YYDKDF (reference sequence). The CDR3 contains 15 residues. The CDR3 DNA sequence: TGTGCTACCAGCAGAGACAGGGGATTGAATTCACCCCTCCACTTT. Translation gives CATSRDRGLNSPLHF. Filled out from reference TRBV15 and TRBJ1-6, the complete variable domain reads DAMVIQNPRYQVTQFGKPVTLSCSQTLNHNVMYWYQQKSSQAPKLLFHYYDKDFNNEADTPDNFQSRRPNTSFCFLDIRSPGLGDTAMYLCATSRDRGLNSPLHFGNGTRLTVT.

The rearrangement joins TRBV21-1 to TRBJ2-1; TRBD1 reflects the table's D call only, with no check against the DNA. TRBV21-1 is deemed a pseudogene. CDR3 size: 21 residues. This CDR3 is CASSKVVRDRTFLSSYNEQFF. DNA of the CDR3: TGTGCCAGCAGCAAAGTAGTAAGAGACAGGACCTTTTTGAGCTCCTACAATGAGCAGTTCTTC.

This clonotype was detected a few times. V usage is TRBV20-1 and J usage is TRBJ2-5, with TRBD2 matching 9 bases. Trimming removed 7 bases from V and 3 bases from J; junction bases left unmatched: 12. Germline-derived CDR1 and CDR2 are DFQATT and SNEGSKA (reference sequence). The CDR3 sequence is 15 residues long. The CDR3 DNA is TGCAGTGGTAGCGGGAGCTACGAGAGGGAAGAGACCCAGTACTTC. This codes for CSGSGSYEREETQYF.

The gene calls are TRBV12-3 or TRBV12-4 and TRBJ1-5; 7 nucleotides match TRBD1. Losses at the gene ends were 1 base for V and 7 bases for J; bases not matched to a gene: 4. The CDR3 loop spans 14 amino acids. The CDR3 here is CASSLDRGKQPQHF. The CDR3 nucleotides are TGTGCCAGCAGTTTAGACAGGGGAAAGCAGCCCCAGCATTTT.

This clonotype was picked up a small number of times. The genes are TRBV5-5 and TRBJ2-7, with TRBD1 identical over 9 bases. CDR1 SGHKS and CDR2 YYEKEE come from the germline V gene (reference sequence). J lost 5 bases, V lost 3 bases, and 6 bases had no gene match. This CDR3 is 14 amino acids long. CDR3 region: CASSYNRGLNEQYF. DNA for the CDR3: TGTGCCAGCAGCTACAACAGGGGGCTAAACGAGCAGTACTTC.

The CDR3 protein is CASSDTRGPGELFF. For the CDR3, the DNA is TGTGCCAGCAGTGATACAAGGGGTCCCGGGGAGCTGTTTTTT. This chain joins TRBV25-1 and TRBJ2-2; possibly TRBD1 for D (5 bases). The CDR3 length is 14 residues. The V end lost 3 bases, the J end lost 6 bases, and 11 bases lay between the germline ends. Looked up from germline, CDR1 is MGHDK and CDR2 is SYGVNS.

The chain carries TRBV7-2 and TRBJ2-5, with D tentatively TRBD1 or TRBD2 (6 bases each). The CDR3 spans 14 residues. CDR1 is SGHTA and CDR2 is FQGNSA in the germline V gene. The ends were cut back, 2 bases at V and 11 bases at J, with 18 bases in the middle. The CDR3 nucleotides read TGTGCCAGCAGCTTACAACGGGGGCGCATAGTGCAGTACTTC. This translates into CASSLQRGRIVQYF.

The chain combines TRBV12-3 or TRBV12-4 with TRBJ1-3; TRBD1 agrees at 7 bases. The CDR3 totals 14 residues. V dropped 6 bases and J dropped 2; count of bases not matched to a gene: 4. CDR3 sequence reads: CASSTTGTGNTIYF. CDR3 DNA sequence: TGTGCCAGCAGCACGACAGGGACTGGAAACACCATATATTTT.

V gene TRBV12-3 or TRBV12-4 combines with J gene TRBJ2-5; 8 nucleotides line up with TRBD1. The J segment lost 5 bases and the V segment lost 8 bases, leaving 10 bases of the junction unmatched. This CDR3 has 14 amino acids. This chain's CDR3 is CASGSDRGAETQYF. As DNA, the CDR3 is TGTGCCAGCGGTTCAGACAGGGGCGCTGAGACCCAGTACTTC.

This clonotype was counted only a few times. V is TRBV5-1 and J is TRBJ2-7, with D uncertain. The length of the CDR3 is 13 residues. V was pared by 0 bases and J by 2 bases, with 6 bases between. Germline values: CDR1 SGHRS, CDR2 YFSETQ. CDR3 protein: CASSLDWTYEQYF. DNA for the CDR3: TGCGCCAGCAGCTTGGACTGGACCTACGAGCAGTACTTC.

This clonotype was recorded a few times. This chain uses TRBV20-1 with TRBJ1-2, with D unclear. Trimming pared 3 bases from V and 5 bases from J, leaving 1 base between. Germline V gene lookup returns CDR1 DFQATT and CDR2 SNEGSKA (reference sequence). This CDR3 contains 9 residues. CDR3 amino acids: CSASYGYTF. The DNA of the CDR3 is TGCAGTGCTAGTTATGGCTACACCTTC.